Presented here are 28 T cell receptor beta chains from one specimen sequenced in a study of T cells expressing NK-cell markers. No DNA is given; TCRdb re-called the 5' RACE reads and lists each CDR3 protein once. The listing records 300,000 to 500,000 distinct CDR3 sequences. Source material: blood T cells: a sorted CD56 or NKG2C T cell subset, CD4+ or CD8+ T cells, or bulk PBMC T cells (not recorded which). Receptor source: a woman aged 45 to 65 in good health.

The rearrangement joins TRBV30 to TRBJ1-3. This CDR3 region has 14 residues. The germline gives CDR1 GTSNPN, CDR2 SVGIG (reference sequence). CDR3 protein: CAWRGREAGNTIYF.

The chain carries TRBV7-2 and TRBJ2-2; TCRdb outputs TRBD2, but without DNA this stays unchecked. CDR3 size: 19 residues. The germline V gene has CDR1 SGHTA and CDR2 FQGNSA. The chain's CDR3 is CASSLFAGSIAGGTGELFF.

The J gene is TRBJ1-1, the V gene TRBV7-9; the D gene TCRdb calls, TRBD1, cannot be checked with no DNA. The CDR3 length is 14 residues. The V gene's germline CDR1 is SEHNR and CDR2 FQNEAQ (reference sequence). The CDR3 here is CASSYRAGDTEAFF.

This chain links TRBV7-9 with TRBJ2-5; the D gene TCRdb calls, TRBD1, cannot be checked with no DNA. The CDR3 is 17 amino acids. CDR1 is SEHNR, CDR2 FQNEAQ, per germline (reference sequence). The CDR3 region is CASSFEKRGRSQETQYF.

The gene calls are TRBV7-8 and TRBJ1-1. The CDR3 runs to 12 residues. The V gene's germline CDR1 is SGHVS and CDR2 FQNEAQ. The CDR3: CASNSGDTEAFF. The variable domain in full, with the rest retrieved from reference TRBV7-8 and TRBJ1-1, is GAGVSQSPRYKVAKRGQDVALRCDPISGHVSLFWYQQALGQGPEFLTYFQNEAQLDKSGLPSDRFFAERPEGSVSTLKIQRTQQEDSAVYLCASNSGDTEAFFGQGTRLTVV.

This sequence joins TRBV12-3 or TRBV12-4 and TRBJ1-5. The CDR3 runs to 14 residues. This CDR3 is CASSLVLSNQPQHF.

The chain links TRBV20-1 to TRBJ2-5; TCRdb designates TRBD2, a call that cannot be tested without DNA. The germline V gene encodes CDR1 DFQATT and CDR2 SNEGSKA (reference sequence). The CDR3 sequence is 16 residues long. This chain's CDR3 is CSARDAGIGYQETQYF.

This chain joins TRBV3-1 and TRBJ1-5. Germline-derived CDR1 and CDR2 are LGHDT and YNNKEL (reference sequence). The CDR3 spans 14 residues. The CDR3 region is CASSHGRVTQPQHF.

The CDR3 here is CASLDPTRTGELFF. This chain connects TRBV7-9 to TRBJ2-2. CDR3 length: 14 residues. Germline loops: CDR1 SEHNR, CDR2 FQNEAQ (reference sequence).

The chain employs TRBV6-1 and TRBJ2-1. The CDR3 runs to 14 residues. Per the germline V gene, CDR1 is MNHNS and CDR2 is SASEGT. CDR3 amino acids: CASSGGGSYNEQFF.

The rearrangement uses TRBV5-4 and TRBJ2-3; TCRdb designates TRBD1, a call that cannot be tested without DNA. The CDR3 consists of 13 residues. Germline values: CDR1 SGHNT, CDR2 YYREEE (reference sequence). The CDR3 loop is CASSRTGSDTQYF.

The rearrangement uses TRBV3-1 and TRBJ2-5. The germline V gene encodes CDR1 LGHDT and CDR2 YNNKEL (reference sequence). The CDR3 is 15 residues long. CDR3 sequence reads: CASSQEGFQKETQYF.

The gene calls are TRBV25-1 and TRBJ2-6. CDR1 is MGHDK and CDR2 is SYGVNS in the germline V gene. CDR3 length equals 14 residues. The CDR3 spells CASGVFGGANVLTF.

The gene calls are TRBV5-1 and TRBJ2-2; the D call from TCRdb, TRBD2, cannot be confirmed without DNA. CDR3 length equals 15 residues. The germline gives CDR1 SGHRS, CDR2 YFSETQ. The CDR3 protein is CASSLEGSTTGELFF. Looking up the rest from reference TRBV5-1 and TRBJ2-2 gives the full variable domain: KAGVTQTPRYLIKTRGQQVTLSCSPISGHRSVSWYQQTPGQGLQFLFEYFSETQRNKGNFPGRFSGRQFSNSRSEMNVSTLELGDSALYLCASSLEGSTTGELFFGEGSRLTVL.

This chain connects TRBV4-2 to TRBJ1-1; TCRdb indicates TRBD1, and absent DNA this call remains unverified. The germline gives CDR1 LGHNA, CDR2 YNFKEQ. The CDR3 loop spans 14 amino acids. The CDR3 is CASSQESGWTEAFF.

This rearrangement joins TRBV7-3 to TRBJ2-2; TCRdb indicates TRBD1, and absent DNA this call remains unverified. Germline lookup yields CDR1 SGHTA and CDR2 FQGTGA. This CDR3 spans 13 amino acids. The CDR3 region is CASSPPGVGELFF.

V usage is TRBV29-1 and J usage is TRBJ2-1; TCRdb's D call, TRBD2, is unchecked because there is no DNA. Germline lookup yields CDR1 SQVTM and CDR2 ANQGSEA. The CDR3 length is 14 residues. CDR3 sequence reads: CSSGGGGKLNEQFF.

V gene TRBV11-2 combines with J gene TRBJ2-1; the D call from TCRdb, TRBD1, cannot be confirmed without DNA. CDR1 and CDR2 from the germline V gene are SGHAT and FQNNGV. The length of the CDR3 is 13 residues. The CDR3 reads CASSLDPRGEQFF.

V is TRBV29-1 and J is TRBJ1-2. The CDR3 extends over 12 amino acids. CDR1 and CDR2 (germline): SQVTM, ANQGSEA. The CDR3 reads CSVEISSYGYTF.

The genes are TRBV21-1 and TRBJ1-1; the D gene TCRdb calls, TRBD1, cannot be checked with no DNA. TRBV21-1 is a documented pseudogene. CDR3 size: 18 residues. CDR3 loop: CASSKISAGLGMNTEAFF.

The chain couples TRBV29-1 to TRBJ1-1; checking the TCRdb D call of TRBD1 is not possible without DNA. CDR1 and CDR2 (germline): SQVTM, ANQGSEA. This CDR3 spans 14 amino acids. CDR3 region: CSVSKGQGNTEAFF.

The V call is TRBV5-5, the J call TRBJ2-2; the TCRdb D gene call, TRBD2, has no DNA to confirm it. CDR1 SGHKS and CDR2 YYEKEE come from the germline V gene (reference sequence). The CDR3 extends over 16 amino acids. CDR3 in amino acids: CASSLGTSSDTGELFF.

V and J are TRBV7-8 and TRBJ2-1. The CDR3 has 15 residues. Germline CDR1 reads SGHVS; CDR2 reads FQNEAQ. CDR3 sequence reads: CASSLSGIFLNEQFF.

The chain carries TRBV12-3 or TRBV12-4 and TRBJ2-7. CDR3 length: 13 amino acids. The CDR3 region is CASRARGSYEQYF.

The chain employs TRBV7-7 and TRBJ2-2; as DNA is missing, the TRBD1 call by TCRdb cannot be tested. This CDR3 is built from 14 residues. Germline values: CDR1 SSHAT, CDR2 FNYEAQ (reference sequence). The CDR3 protein is CASSLIPGTGELFF.

The chain joins TRBV4-1 to TRBJ2-3; with no DNA, the TCRdb D assignment of TRBD2 cannot be verified. Germline values: CDR1 MGHRA, CDR2 YSYEKL. The CDR3 extends over 17 amino acids. The CDR3: CASSQDYLAGGTDTQYF.

The V and J genes are TRBV7-6 and TRBJ2-7. The CDR3 has 13 amino acids. Per the germline V gene, CDR1 is SGHVS and CDR2 is FNYEAQ. This CDR3 is CASSGAGVHEQYF. The full variable domain, completed using reference TRBV7-6 and TRBJ2-7, is GAGVSQSPRYKVTKRGQDVALRCDPISGHVSLYWYRQALGQGPEFLTYFNYEAQQDKSGLPNDRFSAERPEGSISTLTIQRTEQRDSAMYRCASSGAGVHEQYFGPGTRLTVT.

V and J are TRBV27 and TRBJ1-5; the D call of TRBD1 rests on TCRdb alone, since no DNA is present to check it. The CDR3 is 14 residues long. Germline CDR1 and CDR2: MNHEY and SMNVEV (reference sequence). The CDR3 here is CASSRTGEGQPQHF.